This T cell receptor beta chain was recorded in a study of response to subunit inactivated influenza vaccine. Regarding the study as a whole: A suggestion made by the authors is that each seasonal influenza vaccination recruits few new T cells.

This CDR3 is built from 13 residues. V was trimmed by 3 bases and J by 5 bases, leaving 14 bases between them. Germline CDR1 reads DFQATT; CDR2 reads SNEGSKA (reference sequence). At least ten counts were recorded for this clonotype. Its antigen is undetermined. MiXCR, run by TCRdb on the RT-PCR reads, gives a single entry per CDR3 protein. Here the sample spans around 180,000 distinct CDR3 sequences, nearly 9.5% being singletons. The specimen was non-naive T cells sorted from PBMCs, collected on the day of vaccination. The chain employs TRBV20-1 and TRBJ2-7, with D perhaps TRBD2 (5 bases). The receptor was derived from a man aged 50-60 years who received an inactivated influenza vaccine. The CDR3 DNA reads as TGCAGTGCTAGCCCTGTGGGAGTAAACGAGCAGTACTTC. This sequence encodes CSASPVGVNEQYF.